Sequencing of this TCR beta chain was carried out in a study of blood T cell repertoires in COVID-19. With 6 bases clipped from V and 0 bases from J, the junction kept 0 bases outside the gene matches. Germline loops: CDR1 MNHEY, CDR2 SVGAGI. The length of the CDR3 is 14 residues. Participant age was about 18 to 89 years, and participants resided in 20 to 30 US areas. The repertoire was sequenced with immunoSEQ multiplex PCR; TCRdb's copy has only in-frame clones and lacks some. The data show 150,000 or so clones, with about 90% seen just once and about 4.1% held by the top ten. The chain carries TRBV6-5 and TRBJ2-1; TRBD2 agrees at 9 bases. The receptor was derived from a woman between 40 and 50 years old who had been exposed to COVID-19. Sample: PBMCs or T cells enriched from blood (not recorded which). The CDR3 reads CASRLAGSYNEQFF. The CDR3 DNA reads TGTGCCAGCAGACTAGCGGGCTCCTACAATGAGCAGTTCTTC.